Many counts were recorded for the clone carrying this T cell receptor (beta chain). Its antigen is unidentified. TCRdb processed the RT-PCR reads anew with MiXCR; each CDR3 protein has one entry. The table records hundreds of thousands of distinct CDR3 sequences, around a sixth of them present only once. This sample stems from a study of response to subunit inactivated influenza vaccine. Notes on the study in general: After each seasonal influenza vaccination, few new T cells are recruited, the authors suggested.

CDR3 size: 14 residues. V was pared by 4 bases and J by 4 bases, with 12 bases between. Germline V CDR1 and CDR2: SGDLS, YYNGEE. This receptor was identified in a man aged 50-59 years who received an inactivated influenza vaccine. Sequenced here: PBMCs from blood, sampled 5 to 6 days after vaccination. The chain employs TRBV9 and TRBJ2-1; D perhaps matches TRBD2 (6 bases). The CDR3 spells CASSPPGGYNEQFF. The CDR3 nucleotides read TGTGCCAGCAGCCCCCCAGGAGGGTACAATGAGCAGTTCTTC.